This TCR beta chain emerged from a study of blood T cell repertoires in COVID-19. Across the study: From T cells, B-cell-depleted T cells, or PBMCs came the material, which was cDNA or gDNA.

This table comes from immunoSEQ multiplex PCR, and its TCRdb copy is limited to in-frame clones, with some not included. This table holds 55,000 to 70,000 clones, around 84% found once. This CDR3 is built from 15 residues. Germline loops: CDR1 SGHRS, CDR2 YFSETQ. V was shortened by 0 bases and J by 3 bases, with 11 bases between the two germline ends. Remarks on this clone: The sample carries other DNA sequences with the same CDR3.

This clonotype originated in a woman over 75 with acute or convalescent COVID-19. The sample consisted of peripheral blood. V and J are TRBV5-1 and TRBJ2-3; a weak D match, TRBD2 (7 bases). As DNA, the CDR3 is TGCGCCAGCAGCTTGGCGGGGGGCGGTACAGATACGCAGTATTTT. It encodes CASSLAGGGTDTQYF.